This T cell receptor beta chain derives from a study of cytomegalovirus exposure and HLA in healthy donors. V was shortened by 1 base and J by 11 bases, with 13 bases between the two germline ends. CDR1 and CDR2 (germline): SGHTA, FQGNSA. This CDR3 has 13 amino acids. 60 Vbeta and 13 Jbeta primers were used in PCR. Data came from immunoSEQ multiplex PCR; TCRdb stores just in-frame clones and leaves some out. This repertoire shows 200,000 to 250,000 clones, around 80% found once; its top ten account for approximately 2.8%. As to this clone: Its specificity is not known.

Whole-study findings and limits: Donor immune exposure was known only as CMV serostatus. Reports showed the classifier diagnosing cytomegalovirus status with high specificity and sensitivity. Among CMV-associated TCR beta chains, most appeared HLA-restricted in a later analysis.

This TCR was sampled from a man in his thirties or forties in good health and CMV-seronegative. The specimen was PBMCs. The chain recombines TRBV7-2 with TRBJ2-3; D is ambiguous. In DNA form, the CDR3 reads TGTGCCAGCAGCTTAGGGTGGCAGGTTGAGCAGTATTTT. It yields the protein CASSLGWQVEQYF.